This TCR beta chain was identified in a study of early stage breast cancer tumors. Across the whole study: About 70% of the 16 invasive tumors were ER+, PR+ and HER2-. Samples were sequenced at around 10-fold average coverage.

Study-level points and caveats: Comparing each tissue with blood distinguished tumor from normal in about 90% of the 16 patients.

The method was immunoSEQ multiplex PCR; TCRdb's version includes in-frame clones alone and lacks a portion of them. The repertoire holds about 36,000 clones, with roughly 70% as singletons. This CDR3 region has 18 residues. Per germline, CDR1 SGHAT and CDR2 FQNNGV. The ends were cut back, 2 bases at V and 1 base at J, with 18 bases in the middle. Remarks on this clone: Its target is not known.

The sequenced sample consisted of blood. The chain links TRBV11-2 to TRBJ1-3, with D maybe TRBD1 (5 bases). The sequence came from a person between 55 and 69 years old with breast cancer. CDR3 sequence: CASSLFPVGQGSGNTIYF. Written as DNA, the CDR3 is TGTGCCAGCAGCTTATTTCCGGTAGGGCAGGGATCTGGAAACACCATATATTTT.